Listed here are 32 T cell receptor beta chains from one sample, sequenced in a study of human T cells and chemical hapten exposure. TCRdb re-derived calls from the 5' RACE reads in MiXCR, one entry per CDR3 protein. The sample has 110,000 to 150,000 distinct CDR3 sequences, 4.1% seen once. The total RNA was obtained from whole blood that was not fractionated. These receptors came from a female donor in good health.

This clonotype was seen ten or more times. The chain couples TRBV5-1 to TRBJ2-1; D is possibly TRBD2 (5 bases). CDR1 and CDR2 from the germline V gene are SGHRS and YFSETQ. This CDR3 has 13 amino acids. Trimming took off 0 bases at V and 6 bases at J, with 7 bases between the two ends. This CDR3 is CASSLVEGNEQFF. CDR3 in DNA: TGCGCCAGCAGCTTGGTCGAGGGCAATGAGCAGTTCTTC.

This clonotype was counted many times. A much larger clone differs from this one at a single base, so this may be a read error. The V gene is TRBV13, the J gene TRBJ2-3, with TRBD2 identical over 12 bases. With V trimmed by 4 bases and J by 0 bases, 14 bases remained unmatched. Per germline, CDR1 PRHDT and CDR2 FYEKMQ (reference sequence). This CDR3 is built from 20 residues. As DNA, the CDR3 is TGTGCCAGCAGCTCCAGGAGGACTAGCGGGGCTGGTTCTAGCACAGATACGCAGTATTTT. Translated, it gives CASSSRRTSGAGSSTDTQYF.

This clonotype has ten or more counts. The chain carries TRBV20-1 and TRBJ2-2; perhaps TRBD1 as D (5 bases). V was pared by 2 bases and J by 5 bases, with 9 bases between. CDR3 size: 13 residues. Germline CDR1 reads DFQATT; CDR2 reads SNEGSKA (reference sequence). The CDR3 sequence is CSARWGQTGELFF. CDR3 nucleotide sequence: TGCAGTGCTAGATGGGGCCAAACCGGGGAGCTGTTTTTT.

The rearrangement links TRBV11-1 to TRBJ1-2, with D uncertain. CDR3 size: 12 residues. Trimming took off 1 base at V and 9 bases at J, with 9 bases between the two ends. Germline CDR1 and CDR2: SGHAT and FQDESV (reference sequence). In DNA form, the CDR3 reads TGTGCCAGCAGCTTAGGGGGATGGCGCTACACCTTC. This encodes CASSLGGWRYTF. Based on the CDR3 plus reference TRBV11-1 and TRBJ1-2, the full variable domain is EAEVAQSPRYKITEKSQAVAFWCDPISGHATLYWYRQILGQGPELLVQFQDESVVDDSQLPKDRFSAERLKGVDSTLKIQPAELGDSAMYLCASSLGGWRYTFGSGTRLTVV.

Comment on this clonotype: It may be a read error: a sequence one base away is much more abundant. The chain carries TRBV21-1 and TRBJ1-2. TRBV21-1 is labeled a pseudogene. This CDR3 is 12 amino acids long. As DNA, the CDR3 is TGTGCCAACAGCAAAATCCCAGAGTGCTACACCTTC. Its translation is CANSKIPECYTF.

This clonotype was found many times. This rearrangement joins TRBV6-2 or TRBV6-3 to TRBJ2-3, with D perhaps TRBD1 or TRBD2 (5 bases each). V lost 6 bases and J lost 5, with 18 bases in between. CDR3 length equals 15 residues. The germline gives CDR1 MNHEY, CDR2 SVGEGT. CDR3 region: CASSGLSTGGDTQYF. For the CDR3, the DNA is TGTGCCAGCAGCGGACTCTCAACTGGGGGAGATACGCAGTATTTT.

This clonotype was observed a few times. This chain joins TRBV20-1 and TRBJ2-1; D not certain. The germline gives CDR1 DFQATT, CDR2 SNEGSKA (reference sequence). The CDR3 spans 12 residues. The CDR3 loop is CRAVDTYNEQFF. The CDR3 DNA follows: TGCAGGGCAGTCGACACCTACAATGAGCAGTTCTTC.

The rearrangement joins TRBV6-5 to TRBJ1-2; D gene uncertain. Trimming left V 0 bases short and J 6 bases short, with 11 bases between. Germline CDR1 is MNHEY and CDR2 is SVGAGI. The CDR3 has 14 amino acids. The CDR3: CASSYSVQNDGYTF. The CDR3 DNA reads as TGTGCCAGCAGTTACTCGGTCCAGAACGATGGCTACACCTTC.

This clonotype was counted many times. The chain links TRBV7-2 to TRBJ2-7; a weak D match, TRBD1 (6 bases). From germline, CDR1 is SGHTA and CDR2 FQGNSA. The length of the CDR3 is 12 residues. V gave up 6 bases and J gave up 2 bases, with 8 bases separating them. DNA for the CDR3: TGTGCCAGCAGGGGGGCCACCTACGAGCAGTACTTC. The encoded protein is CASRGATYEQYF.

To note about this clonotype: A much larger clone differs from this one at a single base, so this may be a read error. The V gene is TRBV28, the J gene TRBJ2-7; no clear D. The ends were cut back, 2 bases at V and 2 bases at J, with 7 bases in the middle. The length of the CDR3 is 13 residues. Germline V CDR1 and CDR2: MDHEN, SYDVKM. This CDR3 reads CASSLRPPYEQYF. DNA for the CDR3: TGTGCCAGCAGTTTAAGGCCCCCCTACGAGCAGTACTTC.

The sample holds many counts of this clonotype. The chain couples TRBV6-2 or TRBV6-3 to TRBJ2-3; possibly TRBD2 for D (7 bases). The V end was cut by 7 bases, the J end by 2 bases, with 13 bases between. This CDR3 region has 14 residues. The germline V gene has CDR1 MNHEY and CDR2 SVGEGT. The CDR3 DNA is TGTGCCAGCATCCCGGGGGGCGTCACAGATACGCAGTATTTT. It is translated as CASIPGGVTDTQYF.

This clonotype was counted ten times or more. CDR3 sequence (DNA): TGTGCCAGCAGTAAACAGGGCGACGCTTTCTTT. It is translated as CASSKQGDAFF. The rearrangement joins TRBV6-5 to TRBJ1-1; weak D call: TRBD1 (6 bases). Germline V gene data show CDR1 as MNHEY and CDR2 as SVGAGI. The CDR3 is 11 residues long. Trimming cost V 5 bases and J 11 bases, with 12 bases left between them.

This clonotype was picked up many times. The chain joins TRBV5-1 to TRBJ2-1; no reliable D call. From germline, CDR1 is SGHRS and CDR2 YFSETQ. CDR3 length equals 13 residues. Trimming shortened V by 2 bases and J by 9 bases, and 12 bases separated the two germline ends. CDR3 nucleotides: TGCGCCAGCAGCTTTCTGGTGGCAGGTGAGCAGTTCTTC. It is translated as CASSFLVAGEQFF.

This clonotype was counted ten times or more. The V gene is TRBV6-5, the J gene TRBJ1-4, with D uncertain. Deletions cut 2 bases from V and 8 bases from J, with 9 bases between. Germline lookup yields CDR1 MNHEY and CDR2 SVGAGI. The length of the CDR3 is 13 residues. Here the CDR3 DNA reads TGTGCCAGCAGTTACGACCGAAACGAAAAACTGTTTTTT. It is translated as CASSYDRNEKLFF.

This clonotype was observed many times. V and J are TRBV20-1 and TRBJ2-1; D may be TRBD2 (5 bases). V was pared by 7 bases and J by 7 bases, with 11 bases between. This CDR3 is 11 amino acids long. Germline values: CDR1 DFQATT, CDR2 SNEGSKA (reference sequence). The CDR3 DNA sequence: TGCAGTGTGGGAGTCGGGAATGAGCAGTTCTTC. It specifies CSVGVGNEQFF.

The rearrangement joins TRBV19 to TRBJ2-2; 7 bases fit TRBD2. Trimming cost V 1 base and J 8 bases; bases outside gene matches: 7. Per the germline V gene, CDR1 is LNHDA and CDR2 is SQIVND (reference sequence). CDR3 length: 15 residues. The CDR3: CASSIAAGDRGELFF. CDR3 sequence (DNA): TGTGCCAGTAGTATAGCCGCGGGGGATCGGGGGGAGCTGTTTTTT.

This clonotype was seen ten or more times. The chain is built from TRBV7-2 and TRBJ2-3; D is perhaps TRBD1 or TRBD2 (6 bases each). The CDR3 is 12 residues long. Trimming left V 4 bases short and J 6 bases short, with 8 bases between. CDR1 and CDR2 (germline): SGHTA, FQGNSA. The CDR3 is CASSWRGDTQYF. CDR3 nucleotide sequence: TGTGCCAGCAGCTGGAGGGGGGATACGCAGTATTTT.

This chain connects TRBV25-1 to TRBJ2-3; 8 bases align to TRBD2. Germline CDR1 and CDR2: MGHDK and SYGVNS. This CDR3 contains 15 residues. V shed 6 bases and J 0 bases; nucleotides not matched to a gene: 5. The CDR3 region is CASSHSGDSTDTQYF. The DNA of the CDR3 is TGTGCCAGCAGCCATAGCGGGGATAGCACAGATACGCAGTATTTT.

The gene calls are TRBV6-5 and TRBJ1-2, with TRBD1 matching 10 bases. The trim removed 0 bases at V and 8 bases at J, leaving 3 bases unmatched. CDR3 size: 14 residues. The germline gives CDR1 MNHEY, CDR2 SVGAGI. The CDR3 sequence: CASSYSGTGAGYTF. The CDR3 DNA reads TGTGCCAGCAGTTACTCAGGGACAGGGGCCGGCTACACCTTC.

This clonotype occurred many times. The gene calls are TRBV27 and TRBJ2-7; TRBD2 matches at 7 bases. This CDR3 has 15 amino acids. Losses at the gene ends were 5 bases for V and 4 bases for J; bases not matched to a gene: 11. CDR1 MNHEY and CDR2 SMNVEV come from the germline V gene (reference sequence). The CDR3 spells CASSLGWGGLYEQYF. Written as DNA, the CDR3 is TGTGCCAGCAGTCTCGGGTGGGGGGGACTATACGAGCAGTACTTC.

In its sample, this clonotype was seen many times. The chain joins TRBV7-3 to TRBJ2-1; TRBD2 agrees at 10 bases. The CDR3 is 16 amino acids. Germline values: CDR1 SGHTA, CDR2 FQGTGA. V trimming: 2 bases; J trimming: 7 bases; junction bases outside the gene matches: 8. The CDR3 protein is CASSLASGGVGNEQFF. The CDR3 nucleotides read TGTGCCAGCAGCTTAGCCAGCGGGGGGGTCGGAAATGAGCAGTTCTTC.

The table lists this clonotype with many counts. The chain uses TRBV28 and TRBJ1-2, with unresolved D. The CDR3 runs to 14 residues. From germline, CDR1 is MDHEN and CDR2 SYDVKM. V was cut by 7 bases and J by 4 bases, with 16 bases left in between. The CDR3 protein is CASIPSLAVYGYTF. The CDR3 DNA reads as TGTGCCAGCATCCCATCGCTGGCCGTCTATGGCTACACCTTC.

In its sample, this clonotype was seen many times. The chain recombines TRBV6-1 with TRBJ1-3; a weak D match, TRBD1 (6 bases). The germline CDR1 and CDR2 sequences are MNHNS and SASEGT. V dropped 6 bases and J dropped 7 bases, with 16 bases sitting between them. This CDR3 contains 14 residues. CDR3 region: CASRDTGTKNTIYF. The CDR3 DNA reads TGTGCCAGCAGGGATACAGGGACGAAGAACACCATATATTTT.

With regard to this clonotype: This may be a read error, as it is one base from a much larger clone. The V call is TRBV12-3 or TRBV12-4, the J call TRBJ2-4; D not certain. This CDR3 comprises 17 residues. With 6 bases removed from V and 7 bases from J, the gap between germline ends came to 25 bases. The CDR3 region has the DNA TGTGCCAGCAGCGCCAGGACCCGCTACTGCAGTACGAACATTCAGTACTTC. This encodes CASSARTRYCSTNIQYF.

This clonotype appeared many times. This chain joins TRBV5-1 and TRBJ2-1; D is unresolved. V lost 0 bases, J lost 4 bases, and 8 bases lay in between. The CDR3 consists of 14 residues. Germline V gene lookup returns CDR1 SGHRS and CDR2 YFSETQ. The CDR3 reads CASSLDAPYNEQFF. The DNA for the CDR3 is TGCGCCAGCAGCTTGGATGCACCTTACAATGAGCAGTTCTTC.

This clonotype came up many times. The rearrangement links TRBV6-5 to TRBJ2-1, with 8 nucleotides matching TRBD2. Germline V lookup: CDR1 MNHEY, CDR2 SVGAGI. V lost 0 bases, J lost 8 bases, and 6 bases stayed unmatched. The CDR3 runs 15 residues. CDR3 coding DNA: TGTGCCAGCAGTTACTCGTTGGGAGCGGGGGATGAGCAGTTCTTC. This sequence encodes CASSYSLGAGDEQFF.

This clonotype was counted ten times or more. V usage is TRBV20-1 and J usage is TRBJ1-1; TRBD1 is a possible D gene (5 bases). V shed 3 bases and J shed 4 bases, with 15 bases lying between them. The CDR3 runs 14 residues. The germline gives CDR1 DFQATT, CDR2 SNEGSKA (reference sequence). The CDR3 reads CSASNRGRSTEAFF. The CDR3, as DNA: TGCAGTGCTAGCAATAGGGGAAGGAGCACTGAAGCTTTCTTT.

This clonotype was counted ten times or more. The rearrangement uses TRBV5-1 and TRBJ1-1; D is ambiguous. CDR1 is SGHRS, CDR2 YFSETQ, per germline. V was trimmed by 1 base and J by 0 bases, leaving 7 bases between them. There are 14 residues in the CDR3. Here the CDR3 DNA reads TGCGCCAGCAGCTTGACAGACATGAACACTGAAGCTTTCTTT. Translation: CASSLTDMNTEAFF. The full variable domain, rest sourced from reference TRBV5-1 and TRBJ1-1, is KAGVTQTPRYLIKTRGQQVTLSCSPISGHRSVSWYQQTPGQGLQFLFEYFSETQRNKGNFPGRFSGRQFSNSRSEMNVSTLELGDSALYLCASSLTDMNTEAFFGQGTRLTVV.

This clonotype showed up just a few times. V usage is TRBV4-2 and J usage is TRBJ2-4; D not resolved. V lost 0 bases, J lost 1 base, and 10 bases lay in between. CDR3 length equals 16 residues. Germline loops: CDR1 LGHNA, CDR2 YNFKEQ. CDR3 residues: CASSQEFGSAKNIQYF. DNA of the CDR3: TGTGCCAGCAGCCAAGAGTTCGGCTCGGCCAAAAACATTCAGTACTTC.

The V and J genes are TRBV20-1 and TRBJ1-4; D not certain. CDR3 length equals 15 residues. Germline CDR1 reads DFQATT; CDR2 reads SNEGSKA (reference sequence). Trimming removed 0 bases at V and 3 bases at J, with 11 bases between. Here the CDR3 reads CSARDFGRSNEKLFF. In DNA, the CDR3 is TGCAGTGCTAGAGACTTCGGCCGGTCTAATGAAAAACTGTTTTTT.

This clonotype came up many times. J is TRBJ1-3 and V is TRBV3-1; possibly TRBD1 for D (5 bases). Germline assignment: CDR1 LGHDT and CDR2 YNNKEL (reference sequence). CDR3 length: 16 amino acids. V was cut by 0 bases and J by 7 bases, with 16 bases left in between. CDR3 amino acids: CASSQDSSGRVNTIYF. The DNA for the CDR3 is TGTGCCAGCAGCCAAGATTCGTCGGGCAGGGTGAACACCATATATTTT. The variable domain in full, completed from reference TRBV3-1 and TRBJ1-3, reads DTAVSQTPKYLVTQMGNDKSIKCEQNLGHDTMYWYKQDSKKFLKIMFSYNNKELIINETVPNRFSPKSPDKAHLNLHINSLELGDSAVYFCASSQDSSGRVNTIYFGEGSWLTVV.

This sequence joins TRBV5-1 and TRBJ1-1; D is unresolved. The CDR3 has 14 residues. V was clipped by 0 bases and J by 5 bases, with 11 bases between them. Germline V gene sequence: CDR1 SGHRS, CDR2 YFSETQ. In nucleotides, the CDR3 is TGCGCCAGCAGCTTGGACGGGTCGGTTACTGAAGCTTTCTTT. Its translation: CASSLDGSVTEAFF.